This TCR beta chain was observed in a study of blood T cell repertoires in COVID-19. Study at large: Spain, Italy and the United States supplied samples that represented acute and convalescent COVID-19.

CDR1 and CDR2 from the germline V gene are LGHDT and YNNKEL (reference sequence). This CDR3 contains 15 residues. Germline trimming cut 4 bases from V and 4 bases from J; bases unmatched to any gene: 8. Per the original data handling: Researchers report that nucleated cell counts were estimated from reference gene primer amplification. The repertoire was sequenced with immunoSEQ multiplex PCR; TCRdb's copy has only in-frame clones and lacks some. V and J calls and clone size follow that table, whereas D and trimming were derived from the DNA. The table shows tens of thousands of clones, with approximately 83% occurring only once.

The sequencing sample was made of peripheral blood. V gene TRBV3-1 (or the pseudogene TRBV3-2) combines with J gene TRBJ1-2; 8 positions match TRBD1. The TCR was taken from a man aged 35-49 years with acute or convalescent COVID-19. CDR3: CASSLQVQGGYGYTF. CDR3 nucleotide sequence: TGTGCCAGCAGCCTCCAAGTACAGGGGGGCTATGGCTACACCTTC.